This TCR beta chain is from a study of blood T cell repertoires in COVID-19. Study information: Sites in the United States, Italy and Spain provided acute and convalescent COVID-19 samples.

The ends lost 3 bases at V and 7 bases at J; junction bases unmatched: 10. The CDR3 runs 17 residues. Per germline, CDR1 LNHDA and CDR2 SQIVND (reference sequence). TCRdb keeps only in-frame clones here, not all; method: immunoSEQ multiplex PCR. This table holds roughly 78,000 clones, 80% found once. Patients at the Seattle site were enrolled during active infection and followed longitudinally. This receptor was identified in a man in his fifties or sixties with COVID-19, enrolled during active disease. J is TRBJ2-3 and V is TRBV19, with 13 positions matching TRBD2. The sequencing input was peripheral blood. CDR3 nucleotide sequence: TGTGCCAGTAGTATTCACGATCCGGGACTAGCGGGAAATACGCAGTATTTT. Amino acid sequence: CASSIHDPGLAGNTQYF.